These 25 T cell receptor beta chains were sequenced from one sample in a study of TIL therapy for anti-PD-1-resistant metastatic lung cancer. Time point here: pre-treatment sample, taken before nivolumab and TIL therapy. Sequencing used immunoSEQ v3. Repertoires were generated with immunoSEQ multiplex PCR, while TCRdb's copy carries only in-frame clones and drops some. The sample includes about 60,000 clones, roughly 66% of them seen just once. This specimen consisted of blood, obtained at baseline. The receptors were gathered from a person aged 30 to 80 with non-small cell lung cancer.

In its sample, this clone was seen many times. The chain carries TRBV4-1 and TRBJ1-4; TRBD1 aligns across 7 bases. Germline loops: CDR1 MGHRA, CDR2 YSYEKL. Losses at the gene ends were 0 bases for V and 4 bases for J; bases not matched to a gene: 5. The CDR3 contains 16 residues. CDR3 loop: CASSQEPGGFNEKLFF. The CDR3 region has the DNA TGCGCCAGCAGCCAAGAACCAGGGGGTTTTAATGAAAAACTGTTTTTT.

The chain couples TRBV19 to TRBJ1-6; TRBD1 might be the D (6 bases). V was cut by 5 bases and J by 3 bases, with 14 bases left in between. CDR1 and CDR2 from the germline V gene are LNHDA and SQIVND (reference sequence). CDR3 length: 16 residues. In DNA, the CDR3 is TGTGCCAGTAGTTCGGACAGAAATTTCTATAATTCACCCCTCCACTTT. Protein product: CASSSDRNFYNSPLHF. The variable domain in full, completed from reference TRBV19 and TRBJ1-6, reads DGGITQSPKYLFRKEGQNVTLSCEQNLNHDAMYWYRQDPGQGLRLIYYSQIVNDFQKGDIAEGYSVSREKKESFPLTVTSAQKNPTAFYLCASSSDRNFYNSPLHFGNGTRLTVT.

The rearrangement joins TRBV7-9 to TRBJ2-1, with TRBD1 identical over 8 bases. There are 16 residues in the CDR3. Losses at the gene ends were 5 bases for V and 7 bases for J; bases not matched to a gene: 13. CDR1 and CDR2 (germline): SEHNR, FQNEAQ (reference sequence). The CDR3 DNA is TGTGCCAGCAGCCTTGGGGTTGGACAGGGTCAGAATGAGCAGTTCTTC. Amino acid sequence: CASSLGVGQGQNEQFF.

This sequence joins TRBV5-1 and TRBJ1-1, with D possibly matching TRBD1 (6 bases). The CDR3 has 14 residues. Trimming pared 4 bases from V and 4 bases from J, leaving 14 bases between. Germline V gene lookup returns CDR1 SGHRS and CDR2 YFSETQ. The CDR3 nucleotides read TGCGCCAGCAGCCTGGACAGCTCGGGCACTGAAGCTTTCTTT. Translating gives CASSLDSSGTEAFF.

The chain carries TRBV6-6 and TRBJ1-4; a weak D match, TRBD1 (5 bases). CDR1 and CDR2 (germline): MNHNY, SVGAGI (reference sequence). Trimming pared 6 bases from V and 4 bases from J, leaving 15 bases between. CDR3 length equals 15 residues. The DNA of the CDR3 is TGTGCCAGCAGACGGGTACCCGGGGGTAATGAAAAACTGTTTTTT. Translated: CASRRVPGGNEKLFF.

This clone has only one observation. The rearrangement joins TRBV28 to TRBJ1-1; 8 positions match TRBD1. This CDR3 comprises 15 residues. Germline CDR1 and CDR2: MDHEN and SYDVKM. V gave up 4 bases and J gave up 7 bases; unmatched junction bases: 11. The CDR3 sequence is CASSSGTGGLVEAFF. The CDR3 DNA is TGTGCCAGCAGTTCTGGGACAGGTGGGTTGGTTGAAGCTTTCTTT.

The genes are TRBV5-6 and TRBJ2-1; 14 bases map to TRBD2. The CDR3 totals 15 residues. In germline, CDR1 is SGHDT, CDR2 YYEEEE. The V gene end was trimmed by 4 bases and the J gene end by 7 bases; junction bases not matched to a gene: 4. The CDR3 loop is CASSPGLAGGNEQFF. The CDR3 DNA reads TGTGCCAGCAGCCCTGGACTAGCGGGAGGAAATGAGCAGTTCTTC.

The V gene is TRBV27, the J gene TRBJ1-5; D is unclear. CDR3 length equals 14 residues. V gave up 5 bases and J gave up 6 bases, with 14 bases separating them. CDR1 is MNHEY, CDR2 SMNVEV, per germline (reference sequence). The CDR3 sequence is CASSGSSTRQPQHF. The DNA for the CDR3 is TGTGCCAGCAGTGGGTCCTCAACACGTCAGCCCCAGCATTTT.

The V and J genes are TRBV5-1 and TRBJ1-2, with 8 bases aligning to TRBD1. Germline V gene lookup returns CDR1 SGHRS and CDR2 YFSETQ. V was clipped by 5 bases and J by 2 bases; unmatched bases: 5. The CDR3 is made up of 14 amino acids. The CDR3 nucleotides are TGCGCCAGCAGACCCGACAGGGGCAACTATGGCTACACCTTC. This encodes CASRPDRGNYGYTF.

The chain links TRBV4-1 to TRBJ2-5; 12 positions agree with TRBD2. This CDR3 has 16 residues. In germline, CDR1 is MGHRA, CDR2 YSYEKL. Unmatched junction bases numbered 14, after V lost 4 bases and J lost 11 bases. CDR3 in DNA: TGCGCCAGCAGCCGCCTACTAGCGGGAGGCCGCGGGGAGCAGTACTTC. Residues: CASSRLLAGGRGEQYF.

In DNA, the CDR3 is TGTGCCTGGAGTACGGTTACCTACGAGCAGTACTTC. This sequence encodes CAWSTVTYEQYF. This sequence joins TRBV30 and TRBJ2-5; D remains ambiguous. The J call is doubtful: the DNA matches TRBJ2-7 better. Germline assignment: CDR1 GTSNPN and CDR2 SVGIG (reference sequence). The CDR3 runs 12 residues.

CDR3 sequence reads: CASSLAGSYNEQFF. In DNA form, the CDR3 reads TGTGCCAGCAGCTTAGCGGGCTCCTACAATGAGCAGTTCTTC. V usage is TRBV11-3 and J usage is TRBJ2-1; D gene uncertain. V was pared by 1 base and J by 0 bases, with 4 bases between. This CDR3 comprises 14 residues. Germline lookup yields CDR1 SGHNT and CDR2 YENEEA.

V and J are TRBV4-2 and TRBJ2-3; 10 bases are shared with TRBD2. The CDR3 spans 16 residues. J was trimmed by 4 bases and V by 7 bases; bases with no gene match: 11. Germline values: CDR1 LGHNA, CDR2 YNFKEQ. CDR3 sequence: CASTTLSGGLPDTQYF. CDR3 nucleotide sequence: TGTGCCAGCACGACACTTAGCGGGGGGTTACCAGATACGCAGTATTTT.

The gene calls are TRBV7-2 and TRBJ1-5; D is undetermined. The CDR3 covers 12 residues. Germline V CDR1 and CDR2: SGHTA, FQGNSA. Trimming removed 3 bases from V and 3 bases from J, with 3 bases in between. CDR3 nucleotides: TGTGCCAGCAGCTTGTACAATCAGCCCCAGCATTTT. Protein product: CASSLYNQPQHF.

The chain is built from TRBV18 and TRBJ1-3; D is ambiguous. The CDR3 sequence is 17 residues long. The germline V and J ends were trimmed by 3 bases and 4 bases, with 19 bases remaining between them. Germline CDR1 KGHSH, CDR2 LQKENI. The CDR3 loop reads CASSPPNNQGRGNTIYF. CDR3 bases: TGTGCCAGCTCACCGCCTAATAACCAAGGGAGGGGAAACACCATATATTTT.

The chain recombines TRBV6-1 with TRBJ1-5, with D perhaps matching TRBD1 (6 bases). CDR1 is MNHNS and CDR2 is SASEGT in the germline V gene. CDR3 length: 15 residues. Trimming took 6 bases from V and 6 from J, leaving 18 bases between them. Written as DNA, the CDR3 is TGTGCCAGCAGCGTGTCGTACAGGGATTCTCAGCCCCAGCATTTT. Amino acid sequence: CASSVSYRDSQPQHF.

The gene calls are TRBV5-6 and TRBJ2-5; 7 positions match TRBD2. CDR3 length equals 16 residues. The V and J ends lost 4 bases and 3 bases, in that order; junction bases with no gene match: 12. Germline CDR1 is SGHDT and CDR2 is YYEEEE. The CDR3 spells CASSVQPLAAEETQYF. The CDR3 DNA follows: TGTGCCAGCAGCGTTCAACCCCTAGCGGCCGAAGAGACCCAGTACTTC.

A single count supports this clone. The chain has TRBV5-6 and TRBJ1-1; D perhaps matches TRBD1 (6 bases). This CDR3 comprises 16 residues. V gave up 4 bases and J gave up 0 bases, with 16 bases separating them. Germline-derived CDR1 and CDR2 are SGHDT and YYEEEE. CDR3 sequence reads: CASSQTGYTMNTEAFF. CDR3 DNA: TGTGCCAGCAGCCAAACAGGGTACACCATGAACACTGAAGCTTTCTTT.

The chain has TRBV4-1 and TRBJ2-2; 10 bases match TRBD2. This CDR3 has 14 residues. The germline V gene has CDR1 MGHRA and CDR2 YSYEKL. V shed 3 bases, J shed 5 bases, and the junction held 0 bases outside the gene matches. The CDR3 here is CASSQTSGTGELFF. The CDR3, as DNA: TGCGCCAGCAGCCAGACTAGCGGGACCGGGGAGCTGTTTTTT.

V and J are TRBV19 and TRBJ1-6; D gene uncertain. The CDR3 has 14 residues. CDR1 is LNHDA, CDR2 SQIVND, per germline (reference sequence). Trimming removed 3 bases from V and 4 bases from J, with 7 bases in between. CDR3 amino acids: CASSIAGYNSPLHF. The DNA of the CDR3 is TGTGCCAGTAGTATTGCGGGATATAATTCACCCCTCCACTTT. Full variable domain (missing parts from reference TRBV19 and TRBJ1-6): DGGITQSPKYLFRKEGQNVTLSCEQNLNHDAMYWYRQDPGQGLRLIYYSQIVNDFQKGDIAEGYSVSREKKESFPLTVTSAQKNPTAFYLCASSIAGYNSPLHFGNGTRLTVT.

The genes are TRBV4-1 and TRBJ1-2; D call uncertain. Germline values: CDR1 MGHRA, CDR2 YSYEKL. This CDR3 spans 13 amino acids. Trimming took 3 bases from V and 4 from J, leaving 9 bases between them. CDR3 sequence reads: CASSQREGYGYTF. The DNA for the CDR3 is TGCGCCAGCAGCCAGAGGGAAGGCTATGGCTACACCTTC.

V is TRBV2 and J is TRBJ1-3; no clear D. This CDR3 contains 14 residues. The germline V and J ends were trimmed by 6 bases and 2 bases, with 11 bases remaining between them. Germline V lookup: CDR1 SNHLY, CDR2 FYNNEI. CDR3 DNA: TGTGCCAGCAGCGAGGCGGGGACTGGAAACACCATATATTTT. Translating it yields CASSEAGTGNTIYF. Filled out from reference TRBV2 and TRBJ1-3, the complete variable domain reads EPEVTQTPSHQVTQMGQEVILRCVPISNHLYFYWYRQILGQKVEFLVSFYNNEISEKSEIFDDQFSVERPDGSNFTLKIRSTKLEDSAMYFCASSEAGTGNTIYFGEGSWLTVV.

V is TRBV19 and J is TRBJ2-1; perhaps TRBD1 as D (5 bases). Per the germline V gene, CDR1 is LNHDA and CDR2 is SQIVND (reference sequence). V was cut by 6 bases and J by 6 bases, with 12 bases left in between. CDR3 size: 13 residues. Here the CDR3 reads CASSTTAFNEQFF. Here the CDR3 DNA reads TGTGCCAGTAGCACGACAGCCTTCAATGAGCAGTTCTTC.

The genes are TRBV30 and TRBJ1-1; possible D gene TRBD1, 6 bases. CDR3 length: 15 residues. V was cut by 3 bases and J by 4 bases, with 18 bases left in between. Germline loops: CDR1 GTSNPN, CDR2 SVGIG (reference sequence). The CDR3 DNA is TGTGCCTGGAGCCCCTTAAGGGGGGTGGCCACTGAAGCTTTCTTT. Encoded protein: CAWSPLRGVATEAFF. Using reference TRBV30 and TRBJ1-1 for the parts outside the CDR3, the full variable domain is SQTIHQWPATLVQPVGSPLSLECTVEGTSNPNLYWYRQAAGRGLQLLFYSVGIGQISSEVPQNLSASRPQDRQFILSSKKLLLSDSGFYLCAWSPLRGVATEAFFGQGTRLTVV.

V and J are TRBV19 and TRBJ1-5; TRBD1 agrees at 7 bases. In germline, CDR1 is LNHDA, CDR2 SQIVND (reference sequence). The CDR3 length is 15 residues. V dropped 6 bases and J dropped 2; count of bases not matched to a gene: 7. The CDR3 bases are TGTGCCAGTAGGCAAGGGGGCTTTGGCAATCAGCCCCAGCATTTT. This sequence encodes CASRQGGFGNQPQHF.